The 20 T cell receptor beta chains presented below share a single source sample, sequenced in a study of cytomegalovirus exposure and HLA in healthy donors. Vbeta (60) and Jbeta (13) primers were used in the PCR. TCRdb's table, derived via immunoSEQ multiplex PCR, lists solely in-frame clones and lacks some. There are around 150,000 clones in the sample, with roughly 1.9% held by the top ten. Sequenced: PBMCs. The receptors were sampled from a man aged 30-40 years in good health and CMV-seronegative.

The V and J genes are TRBV15 and TRBJ2-7; no clear D gene. CDR1 is LNHNV and CDR2 is YYDKDF in the germline V gene (reference sequence). There are 13 residues in the CDR3. V lost 6 bases, J lost 0 bases, and 9 bases lay in between. The CDR3 reads CATRSFISYEQYF. The CDR3 DNA reads TGTGCCACCAGGAGCTTCATCTCCTACGAGCAGTACTTC.

The rearrangement uses TRBV5-4 and TRBJ2-3; 8 bases match TRBD2. Germline values: CDR1 SGHNT, CDR2 YYREEE (reference sequence). V lost 1 base to trimming and J lost 2 bases; unmatched junction nucleotides: 3. The CDR3 runs 15 residues. The CDR3 nucleotides read TGTGCCAGCAGCTTGACTAGCGGATTCACAGATACGCAGTATTTT. Translated: CASSLTSGFTDTQYF.

V and J are TRBV5-6 and TRBJ2-3, with 11 nucleotides matching TRBD2. Trimming at V came to 1 base and at J to 9 bases, leaving 10 bases not matched to a gene. This CDR3 spans 16 amino acids. CDR1 and CDR2 from the germline V gene are SGHDT and YYEEEE. The CDR3 DNA reads TGTGCCAGCAGCTTGACTAGCGGGAGCCGCCGGGAAACGCAGTATTTT. As protein: CASSLTSGSRRETQYF.

The J gene is TRBJ1-6, the V gene TRBV6-5; D might be TRBD1 (5 bases). The CDR3 covers 16 residues. Germline V gene data show CDR1 as MNHEY and CDR2 as SVGAGI. V dropped 4 bases and J dropped 5 bases, with 15 bases sitting between them. The CDR3 DNA reads as TGTGCCAGCAGTTTAACAGGAGCCCATAATAATTCACCCCTCCACTTT. Its protein product is CASSLTGAHNNSPLHF.

The gene calls are TRBV27 and TRBJ1-4; a weak D match, TRBD1 (5 bases). Trimming left V 2 bases short and J 6 bases short, with 10 bases between. CDR3 length: 14 amino acids. Germline V gives CDR1 MNHEY, CDR2 SMNVEV (reference sequence). Here the CDR3 DNA reads TGTGCCAGCAGTTTAAACAGGTTGGATGAAAAACTGTTTTTT. Amino acids: CASSLNRLDEKLFF. The entire variable domain, with the rest obtained from reference TRBV27 and TRBJ1-4, is as follows: EAQVTQNPRYLITVTGKKLTVTCSQNMNHEYMSWYRQDPGLGLRQIYYSMNVEVTDKGDVPEGYKVSRKEKRNFPLILESPSPNQTSLYFCASSLNRLDEKLFFGSGTQLSVL.

The V gene is TRBV7-9, the J gene TRBJ2-5, with D perhaps TRBD2 (6 bases). The CDR3 has 13 amino acids. Between the trimmed V and J ends, which lost 5 bases and 4 bases, there was a span of 11 bases. The germline V gene has CDR1 SEHNR and CDR2 FQNEAQ (reference sequence). The CDR3 is CASSESLAETQYF. Written as DNA, the CDR3 is TGTGCCAGCAGCGAATCACTAGCAGAGACCCAGTACTTC.

The chain recombines TRBV5-1 with TRBJ2-3; 9 bases agree with TRBD1. Unmatched junction bases numbered 8, after V lost 4 bases and J lost 5 bases. The germline gives CDR1 SGHRS, CDR2 YFSETQ. The CDR3 spans 15 residues. CDR3 coding DNA: TGCGCCAGCAGCCCAAACAGGGGGCGAGGAGATACGCAGTATTTT. As protein: CASSPNRGRGDTQYF.

This chain connects TRBV27 to TRBJ1-6; 7 bases agree with TRBD1. V was pared by 7 bases and J by 8 bases, with 8 bases of the junction left unmatched. CDR1 and CDR2 from the germline V gene are MNHEY and SMNVEV (reference sequence). The CDR3 is made up of 14 amino acids. CDR3 loop: CASTPGGGDSPLHF. CDR3 DNA: TGTGCCAGCACCCCAGGGGGAGGAGATTCACCCCTCCACTTT.

The V and J genes are TRBV7-9 and TRBJ1-1; D possibly corresponds to TRBD1 (5 bases). With 1 base removed from V and 6 bases from J, the gap between germline ends came to 18 bases. This CDR3 is 16 amino acids long. Germline V gene lookup returns CDR1 SEHNR and CDR2 FQNEAQ (reference sequence). CDR3 region: CASSLGAPRQGAEAFF. CDR3 DNA: TGTGCCAGCAGCTTAGGGGCACCGCGTCAGGGCGCTGAAGCTTTCTTT.

This chain connects TRBV7-2 to TRBJ2-7; 12 bases line up with TRBD2. The CDR3 is made up of 15 amino acids. V dropped 1 base and J dropped 5; count of bases not matched to a gene: 3. CDR1 and CDR2 from the germline V gene are SGHTA and FQGNSA. The CDR3 protein is CASSLGLAGGHEQYF. Here the CDR3 DNA reads TGTGCCAGCAGCTTAGGGCTAGCGGGAGGGCACGAGCAGTACTTC.

The chain combines TRBV27 with TRBJ1-2; D possibly corresponds to TRBD1 (6 bases). CDR1 is MNHEY and CDR2 is SMNVEV in the germline V gene (reference sequence). V was trimmed by 5 bases and J by 4 bases, leaving 11 bases between them. The CDR3 runs to 13 residues. The CDR3 nucleotides are TGTGCCAGCAGTCCGAGGGGGGGCTATGGCTACACCTTC. It translates to CASSPRGGYGYTF.

V gene TRBV28 combines with J gene TRBJ2-5, with TRBD2 as a possible D gene (5 bases). The V end lost 2 bases, the J end lost 0 bases, and 10 bases lay between the germline ends. Germline V gene sequence: CDR1 MDHEN, CDR2 SYDVKM. The CDR3 sequence is 15 residues long. CDR3 DNA sequence: TGTGCCAGCAGTTTACTAACGGGGAACCAAGAGACCCAGTACTTC. This sequence encodes CASSLLTGNQETQYF.

CDR3 protein: CASSLGEGSQPQHF. The CDR3 DNA reads TGCGCCAGCAGCTTAGGCGAGGGATCTCAGCCCCAGCATTTT. V and J are TRBV5-1 and TRBJ1-5; D is unclear. This CDR3 is built from 14 residues. V lost 2 bases, J lost 6 bases, and 12 bases lay in between. Germline V gene lookup returns CDR1 SGHRS and CDR2 YFSETQ.

V usage is TRBV19 and J usage is TRBJ2-2; TRBD2 is a possible D gene (6 bases). Per germline, CDR1 LNHDA and CDR2 SQIVND (reference sequence). The CDR3 has 16 residues. V was clipped by 4 bases and J by 4 bases, with 16 bases between them. CDR3 in DNA: TGTGCCAGTAGTAATAGCCCTATGGGGGGCACCGGGGAGCTGTTTTTT. This encodes CASSNSPMGGTGELFF.

The chain couples TRBV5-5 to TRBJ2-1; 8 bases fit TRBD2. This CDR3 region has 15 residues. CDR1 is SGHKS, CDR2 YYEKEE, per germline (reference sequence). Trimming at V came to 1 base and at J to 8 bases, leaving 8 bases not matched to a gene. CDR3 bases: TGTGCCAGCAGCTTGCAAGCGGGAGTGGTTGATGAGCAGTTCTTC. As protein: CASSLQAGVVDEQFF.

This chain connects TRBV7-6 to TRBJ2-4; 12 positions match TRBD1. The V gene's germline CDR1 is SGHVS and CDR2 FNYEAQ. The CDR3 has 17 amino acids. V was clipped by 5 bases and J by 6 bases; unmatched bases: 11. Written as DNA, the CDR3 is TGTGCCAGCAGCCCCCGGGACAGGGGGCTTGCTGGAAACATTCAGTACTTC. Residues: CASSPRDRGLAGNIQYF.

This chain connects TRBV4-1 to TRBJ1-2; perhaps TRBD1 as D (6 bases). The CDR3 covers 15 residues. V was clipped by 2 bases and J by 1 base, with 11 bases between them. Germline CDR1 is MGHRA and CDR2 is YSYEKL. CDR3 DNA sequence: TGCGCCAGCAGCCAACACAGGGCCCTTAACTATGGCTACACCTTC. Its protein is CASSQHRALNYGYTF.

This chain uses TRBV19 with TRBJ2-3, with TRBD2 identical over 13 bases. The length of the CDR3 is 14 residues. The V gene's germline CDR1 is LNHDA and CDR2 SQIVND (reference sequence). With V trimmed by 4 bases and J by 7 bases, 2 bases remained unmatched. In DNA, the CDR3 is TGTGCCAGTAGTACGGGACTAGCGGGGAATACGCAGTATTTT. Its translation is CASSTGLAGNTQYF.

This sequence joins TRBV7-9 and TRBJ2-5; 7 positions agree with TRBD2. After removal of 5 bases from V and 2 bases from J, the junction contained 8 bases not matched to a gene. CDR1 SEHNR and CDR2 FQNEAQ come from the germline V gene (reference sequence). CDR3 length: 15 amino acids. CDR3 amino acids: CASSPVGLIQETQYF. The CDR3 DNA reads as TGTGCCAGCAGCCCAGTGGGACTAATACAAGAGACCCAGTACTTC.

The chain has TRBV19 and TRBJ1-4, with 10 bases aligning to TRBD1. The trim removed 6 bases at V and 8 bases at J, leaving 6 bases unmatched. CDR3 length equals 14 residues. CDR1 and CDR2 from the germline V gene are LNHDA and SQIVND (reference sequence). The CDR3 nucleotides read TGTGCCAGTAGAAAGACAGGGGGCGGCGAAAAACTGTTTTTT. As protein: CASRKTGGGEKLFF.